This TCR beta chain emerged from a study of cytotoxic CD8 clonotypes in ibrutinib-treated CLL. This clone has only one observation. The V and J ends lost 5 bases and 2 bases respectively, with 14 bases between them. This CDR3 has 15 residues. CDR1 is LNHNV and CDR2 is YYDKDF in the germline V gene (reference sequence). The protocol was immunoSEQ multiplex PCR, while the TCRdb copy is restricted to in-frame clones and leaves out a portion. The sample includes 100,000 to 150,000 clones, roughly 88% of them seen just once. The receptor was isolated from a human donor with chronic lymphocytic leukemia. The sequenced sample was PBMCs, obtained after 24 months of ibrutinib treatment. The chain links TRBV15 to TRBJ2-3, with a possible D match to TRBD2 (5 bases). The CDR3 DNA reads as TGTGCCACCAGCGTACTAGTAGGGTACACAGATACGCAGTATTTT. Protein sequence: CATSVLVGYTDTQYF.